These 11 T cell receptor beta chains originate from one sample sequenced in a study of T cells in Graves' hyperthyroidism and ophthalmopathy. It was RNA transcripts that yielded the amplified TCR beta CDR3 regions. The HTBI primer set drove a first-round RT-PCR of the TCR CDR3. Via MiXCR, TCRdb re-called the multiplex PCR reads, giving one row per CDR3 protein. The sample has some 600,000 distinct CDR3 sequences; 11% to 15% are singletons. The sequenced sample was blood. The receptors shown here come from a woman in her thirties with Graves' hyperthyroidism that later progressed to Graves' ophthalmopathy.

This chain joins TRBV9 and TRBJ1-2; D is possibly TRBD1 (5 bases). The CDR3 is 15 residues long. Germline lookup yields CDR1 SGDLS and CDR2 YYNGEE. V shed 3 bases and J shed 0 bases, with 12 bases lying between them. The CDR3, as DNA: TGTGCCAGCAGCGCAACAGACAGCCCTAACTATGGCTACACCTTC. Protein: CASSATDSPNYGYTF.

The chain links TRBV15 to TRBJ1-5; D not resolved. Germline V gives CDR1 LNHNV, CDR2 YYDKDF (reference sequence). V lost 3 bases, J lost 5 bases, and 8 bases lay in between. The CDR3 covers 13 residues. CDR3 coding DNA: TGTGCCACCAGCAGCTGGTCCTATCAGCCCCAGCATTTT. Its protein is CATSSWSYQPQHF.

This clonotype was counted only a few times. The chain employs TRBV11-2 and TRBJ2-4, with 7 bases matching TRBD2. The germline V gene has CDR1 SGHAT and CDR2 FQNNGV. Unmatched junction bases numbered 8, after V lost 6 bases and J lost 3 bases. The CDR3 is made up of 15 amino acids. Written as DNA, the CDR3 is TGTGCCAGCAGTTGGGAGGGAGGTGGCAAAAACATTCAGTACTTC. Translating it yields CASSWEGGGKNIQYF.

The chain couples TRBV6-2 or TRBV6-3 to TRBJ1-6; TRBD1 might be the D (5 bases). This CDR3 is built from 15 residues. V shed 6 bases and J shed 0 bases, with 9 bases lying between them. Germline lookup yields CDR1 MNHEY and CDR2 SVGEGT. In DNA, the CDR3 is TGTGCCAGCAGGAGGGGTAGCTCCTATAATTCACCCCTCCACTTT. It specifies CASRRGSSYNSPLHF.

This clonotype was picked up a small number of times. The V and J genes are TRBV20-1 and TRBJ1-2, with D unclear. The CDR3 is 15 residues long. Trimming pared 0 bases from V and 0 bases from J, leaving 11 bases between. CDR1 and CDR2 from the germline V gene are DFQATT and SNEGSKA (reference sequence). The CDR3 nucleotides are TGCAGTGCTAGAGATCCGGGGAGAGCTAACTATGGCTACACCTTC. Translated, it gives CSARDPGRANYGYTF.

In this sample, this clonotype turned up many times. V usage is TRBV30 and J usage is TRBJ1-1; D uncertain. Germline CDR1 GTSNPN, CDR2 SVGIG (reference sequence). This CDR3 is 15 amino acids long. The ends were cut back, 4 bases at V and 0 bases at J, with 15 bases in the middle. The CDR3 region has the DNA TGTGCCTGGAATCCAGCGGCAGGCATGAACACTGAAGCTTTCTTT. It encodes CAWNPAAGMNTEAFF.

This clonotype has only a few counts. V is TRBV11-3 and J is TRBJ2-2; D not certain. The CDR3 covers 15 residues. Germline V gene lookup returns CDR1 SGHNT and CDR2 YENEEA. V lost 5 bases and J 4 bases, leaving 14 bases between the germline ends. CDR3 loop: CASSAFEVVTGELFF. The DNA for the CDR3 is TGTGCCAGCAGCGCCTTCGAAGTAGTCACCGGGGAGCTGTTTTTT.

This clonotype occurred many times. V and J are TRBV6-1 and TRBJ1-1; TRBD1 might be the D (5 bases). Trimming removed 3 bases from V and 0 bases from J, with 14 bases in between. The germline V gene has CDR1 MNHNS and CDR2 SASEGT. CDR3 size: 16 residues. The CDR3 DNA follows: TGTGCCAGCAGTGAGCCGAGGGAGGGGATGAACACTGAAGCTTTCTTT. Its translation is CASSEPREGMNTEAFF.

This clonotype came up many times. The chain links TRBV5-5 to TRBJ1-2, with no clear D. V lost 3 bases and J lost 8, with 17 bases in between. CDR1 SGHKS and CDR2 YYEKEE come from the germline V gene (reference sequence). The CDR3 has 14 amino acids. CDR3 sequence reads: CASSSDAFRRGYTF. Here the CDR3 DNA reads TGTGCCAGCAGCTCGGATGCTTTCCGGAGGGGCTACACCTTC.

This clonotype has ten or more counts. This chain links TRBV30 with TRBJ1-1; the D gene is possibly TRBD1 (5 bases). This CDR3 has 13 amino acids. Germline V gene data show CDR1 as GTSNPN and CDR2 as SVGIG (reference sequence). Trimming took off 2 bases at V and 2 bases at J, with 9 bases between the two ends. CDR3 sequence: CAWSMTANTEAFF. For the CDR3, the DNA is TGTGCCTGGAGTATGACAGCCAACACTGAAGCTTTCTTT.

This clonotype was counted ten times or more. The chain is built from TRBV20-1 and TRBJ1-3; 9 bases align to TRBD1. V shed 5 bases, J shed 2 bases, and the junction held 7 bases outside the gene matches. The CDR3 runs to 15 residues. CDR1 is DFQATT and CDR2 is SNEGSKA in the germline V gene (reference sequence). This chain's CDR3 is CSAPQGDRAGNTIYF. CDR3 nucleotides: TGCAGTGCTCCCCAAGGGGACAGGGCTGGAAACACCATATATTTT.